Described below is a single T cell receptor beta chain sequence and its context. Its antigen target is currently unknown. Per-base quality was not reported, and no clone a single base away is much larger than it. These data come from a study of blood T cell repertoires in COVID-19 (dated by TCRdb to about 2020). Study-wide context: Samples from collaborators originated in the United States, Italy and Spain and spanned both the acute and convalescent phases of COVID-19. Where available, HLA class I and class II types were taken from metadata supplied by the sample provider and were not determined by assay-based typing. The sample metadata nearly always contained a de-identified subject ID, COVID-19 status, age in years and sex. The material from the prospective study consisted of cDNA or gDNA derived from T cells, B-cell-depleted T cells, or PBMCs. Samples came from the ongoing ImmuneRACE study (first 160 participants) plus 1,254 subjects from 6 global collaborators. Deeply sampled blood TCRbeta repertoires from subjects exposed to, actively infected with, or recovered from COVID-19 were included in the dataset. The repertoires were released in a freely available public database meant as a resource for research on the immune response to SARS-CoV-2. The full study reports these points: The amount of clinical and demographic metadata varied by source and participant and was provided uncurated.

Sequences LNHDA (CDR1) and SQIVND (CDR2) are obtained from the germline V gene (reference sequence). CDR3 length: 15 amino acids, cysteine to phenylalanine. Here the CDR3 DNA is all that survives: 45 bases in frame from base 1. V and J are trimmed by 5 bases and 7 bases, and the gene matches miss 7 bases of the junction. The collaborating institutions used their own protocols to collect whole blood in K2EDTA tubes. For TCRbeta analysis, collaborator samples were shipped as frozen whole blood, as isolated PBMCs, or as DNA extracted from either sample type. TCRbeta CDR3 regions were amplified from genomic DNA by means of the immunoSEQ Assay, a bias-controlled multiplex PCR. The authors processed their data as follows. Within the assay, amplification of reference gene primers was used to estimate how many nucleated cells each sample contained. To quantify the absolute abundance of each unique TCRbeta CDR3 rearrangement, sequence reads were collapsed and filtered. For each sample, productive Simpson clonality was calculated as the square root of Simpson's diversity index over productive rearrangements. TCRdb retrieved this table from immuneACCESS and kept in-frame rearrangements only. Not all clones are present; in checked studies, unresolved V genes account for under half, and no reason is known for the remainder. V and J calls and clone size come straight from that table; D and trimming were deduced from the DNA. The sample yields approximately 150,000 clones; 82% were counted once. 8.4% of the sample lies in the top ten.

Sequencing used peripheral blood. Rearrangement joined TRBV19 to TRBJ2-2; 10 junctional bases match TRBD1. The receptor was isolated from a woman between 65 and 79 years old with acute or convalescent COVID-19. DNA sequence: TGTGCCAGTAGTGAGGGACAGGGGTATGGCGGGGAGCTGTTTTTT. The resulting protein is CASSEGQGYGGELFF.